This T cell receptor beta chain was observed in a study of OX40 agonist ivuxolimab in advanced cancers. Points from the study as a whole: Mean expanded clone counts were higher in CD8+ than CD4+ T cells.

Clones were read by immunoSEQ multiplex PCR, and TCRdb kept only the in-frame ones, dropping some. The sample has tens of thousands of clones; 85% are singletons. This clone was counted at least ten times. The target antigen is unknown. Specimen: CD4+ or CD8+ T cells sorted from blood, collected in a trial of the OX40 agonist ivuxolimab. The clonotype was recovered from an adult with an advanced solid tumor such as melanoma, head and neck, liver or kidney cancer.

The CDR3: CAVINRDAGEQYF. The CDR3 DNA reads TGTGCCGTGATCAACCGGGACGCCGGGGAGCAGTACTTC. The chain is built from TRBV6-1 and TRBJ2-7; D may match TRBD1 or TRBD2 (5 bases each). The CDR3 has 13 amino acids. The germline CDR1 and CDR2 sequences are MNHNS and SASEGT. Deletions cut 11 bases from V and 7 bases from J, with 21 bases between.